The present T cell receptor beta chain was sequenced within a study of OX40 agonist ivuxolimab in advanced cancers. Only in-frame clones appear in the TCRdb table, and some are missing; sequencing was by immunoSEQ multiplex PCR. The sample lists 82,000 or so clones; approximately 89% were seen once. V lost 7 bases, J lost 6 bases, and 15 bases lay in between. The V gene's germline CDR1 is MNHEY and CDR2 SMNVEV (reference sequence). The CDR3 length is 14 residues. The receptor comes from an adult with an advanced solid tumor such as melanoma, head and neck, liver or kidney cancer. The rearrangement links TRBV27 to TRBJ2-2; the D gene is possibly TRBD1 (5 bases). The sample in question was CD4+ or CD8+ T cells sorted from blood, obtained in a trial of the OX40 agonist ivuxolimab. This chain's CDR3 is CASNQGHSPGELFF. CDR3 DNA: TGTGCCAGCAACCAAGGACACTCGCCCGGGGAGCTGTTTTTT.